These T cell receptor beta chains were read from a single sample in a study of T cell responses to AZD1222 COVID-19 vaccine. The table came from immunoSEQ multiplex PCR; TCRdb's copy has only in-frame clones and leaves some out. The sample yields 43,000 or so clones, roughly 88% seen once. The source material was peripheral blood, sampled 28 days after the second AZD1222 dose. These receptors originate from an adult who received the AZD1222 COVID-19 vaccine. CDR3s include the opening cysteine and the closing phenylalanine or tryptophan. The D gene is left open where the match is weak. A clone size is listed for some rows: how often the clone was seen (once, few, many), or a class if it is expanded.

.,.,TRBV7-6,TRBJ2-1,TGTGCCAGCAGCGCCGTTTCAGGAAATGAGCAGTTCTTC,CASSAVSGNEQFF
.,TRBD1,TRBV4-1,TRBJ2-4,TGCGCCAGCAGTTATCCGGGACAGAATAACATTCAGTACTTC,CASSYPGQNNIQYF
.,.,TRBV7-8,TRBJ1-1,TGTGCCAGCAGCTTAGGAGTATTTGAAGCTTTCTTT,CASSLGVFEAFF
.,.,TRBV7-9,TRBJ1-2,TGTGCCAGCAGCACCGACGTCGGGAATGGCTACACCTTC,CASSTDVGNGYTF
.,.,TRBV3-1/TRBV3-2,TRBJ1-2,TGTGCCAGCAGCCTGAGGTTAGGGGCCAACTATGGCTACACCTTC,CASSLRLGANYGYTF
.,TRBD1,TRBV23-1,TRBJ1-1,TGCGCCAGCAGTCAATCGACAGGGGGCGCTTTCTTT,CASSQSTGGAFF
.,.,TRBV6-5,TRBJ1-1,TGTGCCAGCAGTCTGGGACGGAGGGGCACTGAAGCTTTCTTT,CASSLGRRGTEAFF
.,.,TRBV7-9,TRBJ1-2,TGTGCCAGCAGCCGTCGACAGGTGGGCGACTATGGCTACACCTTC,CASSRRQVGDYGYTF
.,TRBD2,TRBV6-2/TRBV6-3,TRBJ2-3,TGTGCCAGCAGTTACCCGACTCGCCAGGGACTAGCGGGGGGACCAGATACGCAGTATTTT,CASSYPTRQGLAGGPDTQYF
.,.,TRBV7-6,TRBJ2-3,TGTGCCAGCAGCTTGGGGAGTTCAGATACGCAGTATTTT,CASSLGSSDTQYF
.,TRBD1,TRBV7-2,TRBJ2-5,TGTGCCAGCAGCTTATCAATGGCGGTATGGGACAGCCAAGAGACCCAGTACTTC,CASSLSMAVWDSQETQYF
.,TRBD2,TRBV7-2,TRBJ2-5,TGTGCCAGCAGCTTGACTAGCGGGGGGGGAGAGACCCAGTACTTC,CASSLTSGGGETQYF
.,TRBD1,TRBV5-1,TRBJ1-1,TGCGCCAGCAGCTCGTGGGACAGGGGCACTGAAGCTTTCTTT,CASSSWDRGTEAFF
.,TRBD2,TRBV29-1,TRBJ2-1,TGCAGCGTTAAACCCCTAGCGGCCCTCTACAATGAGCAGTTCTTC,CSVKPLAALYNEQFF
.,TRBD1,TRBV7-2,TRBJ2-7,TGTGCCAGCAGCTTAAACAGGGGGCAGCGCGAGCAGTACTTC,CASSLNRGQREQYF
.,.,TRBV19,TRBJ1-3,TGTGCCAGTAGTATAGGTGGAGGGACCTCTGGAAACACCATATATTTT,CASSIGGGTSGNTIYF
once,TRBD1,TRBV6-5,TRBJ2-7,TGTGCCAGCCGACAGGGGGCGAGCGAGCAGTACTTC,CASRQGASEQYF
.,.,TRBV19,TRBJ1-3,TGTGCCAGTAGTATTTCGGCGATATCTGGAAACACCATATATTTT,CASSISAISGNTIYF
.,TRBD1,TRBV25-1,TRBJ1-1,TGTGCCAGCAGTGGGACAGGGCGGAGGAACACTGAAGCTTTCTTT,CASSGTGRRNTEAFF
.,.,TRBV9,TRBJ1-4,TGTGCCAGCAGCCAAGGAGGGAGAGGTAATGAAAAACTGTTTTTT,CASSQGGRGNEKLFF
.,.,TRBV30,TRBJ1-1,TGTGCCTGGGCAGGAGGGAACACTGAAGCTTTCTTT,CAWAGGNTEAFF
.,.,TRBV19,TRBJ1-1,TGTGCCAGTAGTATAGTAGGGCAGGTCGAAGCTTTCTTT,CASSIVGQVEAFF
.,TRBD1,TRBV29-1,TRBJ1-2,TGCAGCGTTGAGGGATGGACAGGCGGCAGCTATGGCTACACCTTC,CSVEGWTGGSYGYTF
.,TRBD1,TRBV7-9,TRBJ2-5,TGTGCCAGCAGCCCGACCGCGAGACAGGGGGGGGAGACCCAGTACTTC,CASSPTARQGGETQYF
.,.,TRBV30,TRBJ2-1,TGTGCCTGGAGTTCAGGGGGAGGTTACAATGAGCAGTTCTTC,CAWSSGGGYNEQFF
.,.,TRBV9,TRBJ1-6,TGTGCCAGCAGCGTAGAGAAGGAGCCCTATAATTCACCCCTCCACTTT,CASSVEKEPYNSPLHF
.,TRBD1,TRBV19,TRBJ1-6,TGTGCCAGTGGTATCCGGGACAGGGCTAATTCACCCCTCCACTTT,CASGIRDRANSPLHF
.,TRBD1,TRBV30,TRBJ1-3,TGTGCCTGGAATCGCGGCAGGGGGCCGGGAGGAAACACCATATATTTT,CAWNRGRGPGGNTIYF
.,.,TRBV18,TRBJ1-5,TGTGCCAGCTCACCCTCCCAGGGAAGCAATCAGCCCCAGCATTTT,CASSPSQGSNQPQHF